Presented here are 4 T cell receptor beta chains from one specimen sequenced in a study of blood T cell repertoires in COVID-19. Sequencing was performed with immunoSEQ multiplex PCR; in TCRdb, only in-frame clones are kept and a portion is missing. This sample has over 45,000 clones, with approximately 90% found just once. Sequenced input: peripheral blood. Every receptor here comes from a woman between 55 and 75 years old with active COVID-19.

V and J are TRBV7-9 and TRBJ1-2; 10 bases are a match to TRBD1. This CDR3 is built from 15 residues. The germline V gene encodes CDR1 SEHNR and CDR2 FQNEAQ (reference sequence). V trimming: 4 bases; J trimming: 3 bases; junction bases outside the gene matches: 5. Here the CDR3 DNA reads TGTGCCAGCAGCTCAGACAGGGGGCGTCACTATGGCTACACCTTC. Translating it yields CASSSDRGRHYGYTF. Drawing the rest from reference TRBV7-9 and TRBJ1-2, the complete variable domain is DTGVSQNPRHKITKRGQNVTFRCDPISEHNRLYWYRQTLGQGPEFLTYFQNEAQLEKSRLLSDRFSAERPKGSFSTLEIQRTEQGDSAMYLCASSSDRGRHYGYTFGSGTRLTVV.

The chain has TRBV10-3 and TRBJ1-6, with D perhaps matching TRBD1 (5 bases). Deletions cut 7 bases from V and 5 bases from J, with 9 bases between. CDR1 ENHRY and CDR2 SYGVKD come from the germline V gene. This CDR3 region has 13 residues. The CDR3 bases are TGTGCCATCACGACAGCTAATAATTCACCCCTCCACTTT. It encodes CAITTANNSPLHF.

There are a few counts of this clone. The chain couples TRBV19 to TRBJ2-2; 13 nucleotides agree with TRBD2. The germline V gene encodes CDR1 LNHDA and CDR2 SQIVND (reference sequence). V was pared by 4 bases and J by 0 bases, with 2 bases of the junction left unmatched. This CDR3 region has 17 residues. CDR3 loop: CASSKLAGGPNTGELFF. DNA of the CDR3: TGTGCCAGTAGTAAACTAGCGGGGGGGCCGAACACCGGGGAGCTGTTTTTT.

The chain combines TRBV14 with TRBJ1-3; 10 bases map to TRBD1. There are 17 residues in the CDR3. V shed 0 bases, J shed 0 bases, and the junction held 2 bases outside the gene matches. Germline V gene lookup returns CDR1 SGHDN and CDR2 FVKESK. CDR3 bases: TGTGCCAGCAGCCAAGATTGGGACAGGGGCTCTGGAAACACCATATATTTT. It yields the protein CASSQDWDRGSGNTIYF.